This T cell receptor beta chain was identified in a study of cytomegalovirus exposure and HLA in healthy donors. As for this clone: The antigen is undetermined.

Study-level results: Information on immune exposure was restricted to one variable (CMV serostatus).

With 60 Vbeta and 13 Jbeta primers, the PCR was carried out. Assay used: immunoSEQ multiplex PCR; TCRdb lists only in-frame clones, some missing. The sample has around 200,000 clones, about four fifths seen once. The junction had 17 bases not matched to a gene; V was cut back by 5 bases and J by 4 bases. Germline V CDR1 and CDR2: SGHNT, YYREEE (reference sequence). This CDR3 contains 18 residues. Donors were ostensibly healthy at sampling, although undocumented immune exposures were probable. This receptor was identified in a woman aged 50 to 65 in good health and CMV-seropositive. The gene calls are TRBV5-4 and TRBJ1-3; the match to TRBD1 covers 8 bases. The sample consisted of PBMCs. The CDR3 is CASSTFQGAMVYGNTIYF. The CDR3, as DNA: TGTGCCAGCAGTACCTTCCAGGGGGCTATGGTGTACGGAAACACCATATATTTT.